This TCR beta chain was recorded in a study of blood T cell repertoires in COVID-19. About the study: PBMCs, B-cell-depleted T cells, or T cells provided the cDNA or gDNA that made up the material.

Original methodology: Amplification from reference gene primers served as the basis for estimated nucleated cell counts. Some clones are missing from TCRdb's copy, which holds only in-frame ones; the method was immunoSEQ multiplex PCR. For V, J and clone size, that table is used; D and trimming come from the DNA. The repertoire includes about 100,000 clones, roughly 79% of them detected once, and approximately 29% sits in the top ten. V was pared by 6 bases and J by 11 bases, with 12 bases of the junction left unmatched. The germline V gene encodes CDR1 LNHDA and CDR2 SQIVND (reference sequence). The CDR3 has 14 amino acids.

This TCR was recovered from a man in his 70s with active or convalescent COVID-19. The sequencing sample was made of peripheral blood. The gene calls are TRBV19 and TRBJ1-5; 8 bases fit TRBD1. Written as DNA, the CDR3 is TGTGCCAGTAGGAATATTCGACAGGGGTTCACCCAGCATTTT. Protein: CASRNIRQGFTQHF.